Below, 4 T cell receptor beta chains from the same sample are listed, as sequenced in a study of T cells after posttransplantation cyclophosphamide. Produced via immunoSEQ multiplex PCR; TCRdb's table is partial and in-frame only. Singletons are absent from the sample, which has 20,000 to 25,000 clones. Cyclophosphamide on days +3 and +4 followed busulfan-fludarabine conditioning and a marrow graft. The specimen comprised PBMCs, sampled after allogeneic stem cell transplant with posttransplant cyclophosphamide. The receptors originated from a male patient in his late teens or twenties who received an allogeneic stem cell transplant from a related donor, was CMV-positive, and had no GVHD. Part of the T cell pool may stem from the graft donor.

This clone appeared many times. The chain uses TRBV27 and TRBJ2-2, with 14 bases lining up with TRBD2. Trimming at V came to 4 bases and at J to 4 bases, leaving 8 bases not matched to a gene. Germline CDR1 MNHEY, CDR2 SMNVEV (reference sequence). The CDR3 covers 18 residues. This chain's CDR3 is CASSSTSGRASGTGELFF. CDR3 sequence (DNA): TGTGCCAGCAGTTCGACTAGCGGGAGGGCCTCGGGCACCGGGGAGCTGTTTTTT.

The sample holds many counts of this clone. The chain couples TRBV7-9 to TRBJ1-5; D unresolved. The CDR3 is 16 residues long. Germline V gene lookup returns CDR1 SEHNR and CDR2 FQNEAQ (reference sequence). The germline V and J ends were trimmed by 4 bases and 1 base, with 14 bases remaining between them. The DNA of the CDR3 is TGTGCCAGCAGCTCCACTCGGGAAGGGAGCAATCAGCCCCAGCATTTT. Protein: CASSSTREGSNQPQHF.

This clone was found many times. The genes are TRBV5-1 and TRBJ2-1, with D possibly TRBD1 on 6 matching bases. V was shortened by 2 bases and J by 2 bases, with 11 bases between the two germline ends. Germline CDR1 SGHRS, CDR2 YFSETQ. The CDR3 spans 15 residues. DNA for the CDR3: TGCGCCAGCAGCTTTCCGGGACAAACCTACAATGAGCAGTTCTTC. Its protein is CASSFPGQTYNEQFF.

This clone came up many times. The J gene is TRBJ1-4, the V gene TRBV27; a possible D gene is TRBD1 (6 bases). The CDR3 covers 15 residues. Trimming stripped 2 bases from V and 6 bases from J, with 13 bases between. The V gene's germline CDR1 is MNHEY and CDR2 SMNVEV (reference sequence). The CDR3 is CASSLRGRGYEKLFF. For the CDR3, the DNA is TGTGCCAGCAGTTTAAGGGGCAGGGGTTATGAAAAACTGTTTTTT.